A selection of T cell receptor beta chains follows, all from one sample in a study of blood T cell repertoires in COVID-19. Data came from immunoSEQ multiplex PCR; TCRdb stores just in-frame clones and leaves some out. The sample carries hundreds of thousands of clones, approximately 87% recorded once. Sequences were obtained from PBMCs or T cells enriched from blood (not recorded which). The receptors shown here come from a woman aged 45-65 years in a cohort exposed to, infected with or recovered from COVID-19 (not recorded which). The CDR3 runs from the conserved cysteine through the conserved F or W. Each record gives: clone size, V gene, CDR3 protein. Size is omitted from some rows. Given values are once, few, many or a class for expanded clones.

>-|TRBV10-3
CAISVRGGNTGELFF
>-|TRBV11-2
CASSLERGGLNEQFF
>-|TRBV7-3
CASSLTPGTSGYTDTQYF
>few|TRBV30
CAWSRGTHQSTDTQYF
>-|TRBV4-3
CASSLRTGGQPQHF
>-|TRBV7-8
CASSFKQGIRTYEQYF
>-|TRBV19
CASSGRTSGTYEQFF
>-|TRBV9
CASSPWGGRPRNEQFF
>-|TRBV6-5
CASSYSPGYQPQHF
>-|TRBV11-3
CASSFVNNEQFF
>-|TRBV18
CASSPSRTGDGQPQHF
>-|TRBV7-2
CASSLGRTETDTQYF
>-|TRBV7-2
CASSSKSAYGYTF
>-|TRBV9
CASSVGQGSYGYTF
>few|TRBV18
CASSPSRGPDYGYTF